The 21 T cell receptor beta chains reported below all come from one sample, sequenced in a study of CD8+ T cells in alopecia areata. Investigators isolated RNA and reverse transcribed it into cDNA to act as the sequencing template. Method: immunoSEQ multiplex PCR; TCRdb's copy keeps in-frame clones and lacks some. The sample has about 200,000 clones; 56% are singletons. The sequenced sample consisted of CD8+ T cells sorted from blood. The receptors here all came from a human donor in good health.

The rearrangement uses TRBV4-1 and TRBJ2-7; either TRBD1 or TRBD2 may fit D (5 bases each). The germline V gene has CDR1 MGHRA and CDR2 YSYEKL. This CDR3 is built from 15 residues. V dropped 1 base and J dropped 0 bases, with 10 bases sitting between them. The CDR3 DNA reads as TGCGCCAGCAGCCAAGTGAAGGGGAGCTCCTACGAGCAGTACTTC. Amino acids: CASSQVKGSSYEQYF.

The V call is TRBV7-9, the J call TRBJ1-1; 10 nucleotides match TRBD1. Germline V gene lookup returns CDR1 SEHNR and CDR2 FQNEAQ (reference sequence). V gave up 6 bases and J gave up 3 bases; unmatched junction bases: 13. The CDR3 extends over 17 amino acids. CDR3 protein: CASRPDVKTGGYTEAFF. Here the CDR3 DNA reads TGTGCCAGCAGACCCGATGTCAAGACAGGGGGCTACACTGAAGCTTTCTTT. The full variable domain, in which reference TRBV7-9 and TRBJ1-1 provide the parts outside the CDR3, is DTGVSQNPRHKITKRGQNVTFRCDPISEHNRLYWYRQTLGQGPEFLTYFQNEAQLEKSRLLSDRFSAERPKGSFSTLEIQRTEQGDSAMYLCASRPDVKTGGYTEAFFGQGTRLTVV.

CDR3 nucleotide sequence: TGTGCCAGCACCTCTCCGGGACAGACCTACGAGCAGTACTTC. It specifies CASTSPGQTYEQYF. The rearrangement joins TRBV27 to TRBJ2-7; 7 bases map to TRBD1. CDR3 length: 14 residues. The V segment lost 7 bases and the J segment 2 bases; nucleotides outside the gene matches: 8. The V gene's germline CDR1 is MNHEY and CDR2 SMNVEV (reference sequence).

The chain is built from TRBV4-1 and TRBJ1-6, with D unresolved. V lost 3 bases and J 8 bases, leaving 14 bases between the germline ends. This CDR3 has 15 residues. Looked up from germline, CDR1 is MGHRA and CDR2 is YSYEKL. DNA of the CDR3: TGCGCCAGCAGCCAGGTCCAGGTCCACGATTCACCCCTCCACTTT. Translated: CASSQVQVHDSPLHF.

The gene calls are TRBV7-9 and TRBJ2-5, with D possibly being TRBD1 (6 bases). V was clipped by 6 bases and J by 2 bases, with 13 bases between them. The CDR3 is made up of 14 amino acids. Germline values: CDR1 SEHNR, CDR2 FQNEAQ (reference sequence). The chain's CDR3 is CASRDPGQQETQYF. CDR3 nucleotide sequence: TGTGCCAGCAGGGACCCGGGACAACAAGAGACCCAGTACTTC.

This clone was seen a handful of times. The V and J genes are TRBV25-1 and TRBJ2-2; 7 bases are a match to TRBD1. Germline-derived CDR1 and CDR2 are MGHDK and SYGVNS. J lost 8 bases, V lost 7 bases, and 7 bases had no gene match. The CDR3 totals 13 residues. The chain's CDR3 is CASTREGQGELFF. CDR3 bases: TGTGCCAGCACCCGAGAGGGACAGGGGGAGCTGTTTTTT.

The chain has TRBV5-1 and TRBJ2-1; TRBD1 aligns across 7 bases. J lost 10 bases, V lost 0 bases, and 13 bases had no gene match. The CDR3 covers 16 residues. Germline values: CDR1 SGHRS, CDR2 YFSETQ. CDR3 region: CASSLAEDRRLSEQFF. DNA for the CDR3: TGCGCCAGCAGCTTGGCAGAGGACAGGAGGTTAAGCGAGCAGTTCTTC.

This clone was picked up one time. The chain couples TRBV29-1 to TRBJ1-2, with TRBD1 identical over 7 bases. V trimming: 6 bases; J trimming: 5 bases; junction bases outside the gene matches: 9. CDR1 SQVTM and CDR2 ANQGSEA come from the germline V gene. The CDR3 covers 13 residues. The CDR3 DNA is TGCAGCGTCCCCGGGACAGCGAATTATGGCTACACCTTC. This translates into CSVPGTANYGYTF.

This clone was detected a few times. This chain connects TRBV30 to TRBJ1-3; no reliable D call. The CDR3 consists of 14 residues. V gave up 2 bases and J gave up 0 bases, with 8 bases separating them. CDR1 GTSNPN and CDR2 SVGIG come from the germline V gene (reference sequence). The CDR3 DNA follows: TGTGCCTGGAGTAACGTGGGCTCTGGAAACACCATATATTTT. Protein: CAWSNVGSGNTIYF.

The chain has TRBV25-1 and TRBJ1-2; D is unresolved. The CDR3 extends over 11 amino acids. Germline CDR1 and CDR2: MGHDK and SYGVNS. V lost 0 bases and J lost 5, with 1 base in between. The CDR3 sequence: CASSEYYGYTF. CDR3 coding DNA: TGTGCCAGCAGTGAATATTATGGCTACACCTTC.

The J gene is TRBJ2-1, the V gene TRBV2; possibly TRBD2 for D (5 bases). V was pared by 11 bases and J by 5 bases, with 13 bases between. This CDR3 is built from 12 residues. Germline CDR1 and CDR2: SNHLY and FYNNEI. The CDR3 DNA reads as TGTGCCGAACTTCGGGGAGACAATGAGCAGTTCTTC. This codes for CAELRGDNEQFF.

This clone occurred a few times. The chain combines TRBV29-1 with TRBJ2-1; tentatively, D is TRBD2 (5 bases). Germline V gene data show CDR1 as SQVTM and CDR2 as ANQGSEA. Trimming left V 6 bases short and J 4 bases short, with 28 bases between. CDR3 length: 18 amino acids. This chain's CDR3 is CSVPMVAPAHGLYNEQFF. As DNA, the CDR3 is TGCAGCGTCCCAATGGTAGCGCCAGCACACGGTCTATACAATGAGCAGTTCTTC.

The J gene is TRBJ2-5, the V gene TRBV29-1, with D possibly being TRBD2 (6 bases). V gave up 6 bases and J gave up 3 bases, with 14 bases separating them. Germline V gene lookup returns CDR1 SQVTM and CDR2 ANQGSEA. The CDR3 has 13 amino acids. The chain's CDR3 is CSVPGGAEETQYF. CDR3 sequence (DNA): TGCAGCGTCCCTGGCGGGGCAGAAGAGACCCAGTACTTC.

This clone was detected only a few times. The chain joins TRBV6-4 to TRBJ2-2, with TRBD2 matching over 8 bases. The germline CDR1 and CDR2 sequences are MRHNA and SNTAGT. The CDR3 extends over 15 amino acids. Losses at the gene ends were 6 bases for V and 5 bases for J; bases not matched to a gene: 8. Here the CDR3 DNA reads TGTGCCAGCAGCTTCCCGGGACTAGTGACCGGGGAGCTGTTTTTT. As protein: CASSFPGLVTGELFF.

This clone was counted a few times. This sequence joins TRBV10-3 and TRBJ2-1, with unresolved D. The V gene lost 3 bases and the J gene lost 5 bases, with 11 bases spanning the gap. The CDR3 covers 14 residues. CDR1 is ENHRY, CDR2 SYGVKD, per germline. CDR3 sequence: CAISESGRHNEQFF. The CDR3 DNA reads as TGTGCCATCAGTGAATCGGGCCGACACAATGAGCAGTTCTTC.

The chain carries TRBV2 and TRBJ2-4; D unresolved. CDR3 length: 13 amino acids. Trimming pared 5 bases from V and 7 bases from J, leaving 12 bases between. Germline loops: CDR1 SNHLY, CDR2 FYNNEI. The CDR3 reads CASSKQPQNIQYF. CDR3 DNA sequence: TGTGCCAGCAGTAAACAGCCCCAGAACATTCAGTACTTC.

V usage is TRBV19 and J usage is TRBJ1-5; D not certain. Deletions cut 6 bases from V and 4 bases from J, with 7 bases between. CDR1 is LNHDA and CDR2 is SQIVND in the germline V gene (reference sequence). The length of the CDR3 is 12 residues. CDR3 residues: CASRAGNQPQHF. The DNA for the CDR3 is TGTGCCAGTAGGGCAGGTAATCAGCCCCAGCATTTT. The variable domain in full, with the rest retrieved from reference TRBV19 and TRBJ1-5, is DGGITQSPKYLFRKEGQNVTLSCEQNLNHDAMYWYRQDPGQGLRLIYYSQIVNDFQKGDIAEGYSVSREKKESFPLTVTSAQKNPTAFYLCASRAGNQPQHFGDGTRLSIL.

This chain connects TRBV5-1 to TRBJ2-3; D not certain. In germline, CDR1 is SGHRS, CDR2 YFSETQ. The CDR3 sequence is 16 residues long. Trimming cost V 4 bases and J 2 bases, with 17 bases left between them. The CDR3 DNA sequence: TGCGCCAGCAGCCCCTGGACGGACGACCACACAGATACGCAGTATTTT. Translating it yields CASSPWTDDHTDTQYF.

The chain couples TRBV11-2 to TRBJ2-3, with 11 nucleotides matching TRBD1. V shed 1 base and J 4 bases; nucleotides not matched to a gene: 4. The germline V gene encodes CDR1 SGHAT and CDR2 FQNNGV. CDR3 size: 16 residues. CDR3 nucleotide sequence: TGTGCCAGCAGCTTAGCCACGGGACAGGGGGCAGATACGCAGTATTTT. Its translation is CASSLATGQGADTQYF.

A note on this clone: The sample carries other DNA sequences with the same CDR3. The V and J genes are TRBV29-1 and TRBJ2-5; the match to TRBD2 covers 15 bases. Looked up from germline, CDR1 is SQVTM and CDR2 is ANQGSEA. The CDR3 has 15 amino acids. The V gene end was trimmed by 6 bases and the J gene end by 5 bases; junction bases not matched to a gene: 7. In DNA form, the CDR3 reads TGCAGCGTGACCGGACTAGCGGGGGGGCGGGAGACCCAGTACTTC. It codes for CSVTGLAGGRETQYF.

This clone came up a few times. The J gene is TRBJ2-1, the V gene TRBV6-6; 9 bases line up with TRBD2. Germline values: CDR1 MNHNY, CDR2 SVGAGI (reference sequence). J was trimmed by 4 bases and V by 5 bases; bases with no gene match: 6. The CDR3 is 15 amino acids. CDR3 in DNA: TGTGCCAGCAGTCCATTAGCGGGGGAATACAATGAGCAGTTCTTC. Encoded protein: CASSPLAGEYNEQFF.